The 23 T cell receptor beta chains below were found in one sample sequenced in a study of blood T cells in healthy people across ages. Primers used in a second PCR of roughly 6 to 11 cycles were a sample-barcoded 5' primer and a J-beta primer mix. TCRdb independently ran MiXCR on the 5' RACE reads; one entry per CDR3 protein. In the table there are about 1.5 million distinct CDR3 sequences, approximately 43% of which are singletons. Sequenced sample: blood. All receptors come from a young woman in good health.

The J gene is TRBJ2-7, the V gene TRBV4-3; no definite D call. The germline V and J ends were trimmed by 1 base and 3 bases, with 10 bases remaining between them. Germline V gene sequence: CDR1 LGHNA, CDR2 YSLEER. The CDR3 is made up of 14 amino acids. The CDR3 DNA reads TGCGCCAGCAGCCAAGCCTCGGCTGGCTACGAGCAGTACTTC. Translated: CASSQASAGYEQYF.

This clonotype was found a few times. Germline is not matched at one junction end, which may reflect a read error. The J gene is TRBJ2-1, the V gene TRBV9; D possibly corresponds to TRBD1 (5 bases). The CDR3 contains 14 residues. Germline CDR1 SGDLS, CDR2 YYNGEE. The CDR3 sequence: CASSVEGYYNEKFF. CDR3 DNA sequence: TGTGCCAGCAGCGTAGAGGGGTATTACAATGAGAAGTTCTTC.

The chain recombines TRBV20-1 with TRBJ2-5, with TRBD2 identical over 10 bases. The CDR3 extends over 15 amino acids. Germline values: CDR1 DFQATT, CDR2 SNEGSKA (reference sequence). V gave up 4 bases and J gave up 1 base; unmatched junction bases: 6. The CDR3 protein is CSAIRLAGAQETQYF. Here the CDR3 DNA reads TGCAGTGCTATTAGGCTAGCGGGGGCCCAAGAGACCCAGTACTTC.

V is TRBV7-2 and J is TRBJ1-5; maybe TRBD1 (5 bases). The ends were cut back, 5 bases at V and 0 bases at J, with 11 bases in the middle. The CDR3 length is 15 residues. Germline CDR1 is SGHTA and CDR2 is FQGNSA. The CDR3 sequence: CASSAGFFSNQPQHF. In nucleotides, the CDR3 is TGTGCCAGCAGCGCAGGGTTCTTTAGCAATCAGCCCCAGCATTTT.

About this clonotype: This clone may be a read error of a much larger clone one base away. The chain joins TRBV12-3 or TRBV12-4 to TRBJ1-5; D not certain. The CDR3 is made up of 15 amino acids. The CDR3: CASSLTAYSKQPQHF. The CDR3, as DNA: TGTGCCAGCAGTTTAACAGCTTATAGCAAGCAGCCCCAGCATTTT.

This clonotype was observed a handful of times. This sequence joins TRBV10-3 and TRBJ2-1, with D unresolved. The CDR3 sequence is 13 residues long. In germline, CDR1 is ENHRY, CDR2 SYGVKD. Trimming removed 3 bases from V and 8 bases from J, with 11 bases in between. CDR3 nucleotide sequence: TGTGCCATCAGTGATTCAGAGTGGGATGAGCAGTTCTTC. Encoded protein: CAISDSEWDEQFF.

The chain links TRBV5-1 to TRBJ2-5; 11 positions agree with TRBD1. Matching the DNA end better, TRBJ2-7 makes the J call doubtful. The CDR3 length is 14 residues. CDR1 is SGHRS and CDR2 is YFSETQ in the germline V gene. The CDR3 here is CASGQGASSYEQYF. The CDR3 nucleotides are TGCGCCAGCGGACAGGGGGCCAGCTCCTACGAGCAGTACTTC.

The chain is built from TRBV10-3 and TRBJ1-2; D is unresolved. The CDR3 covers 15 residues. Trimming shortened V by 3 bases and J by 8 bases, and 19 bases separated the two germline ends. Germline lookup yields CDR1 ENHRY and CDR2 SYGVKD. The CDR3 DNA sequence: TGTGCCATCAGTGAAAGGATTAACACTCGGGGAGGCTACACCTTC. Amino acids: CAISERINTRGGYTF.

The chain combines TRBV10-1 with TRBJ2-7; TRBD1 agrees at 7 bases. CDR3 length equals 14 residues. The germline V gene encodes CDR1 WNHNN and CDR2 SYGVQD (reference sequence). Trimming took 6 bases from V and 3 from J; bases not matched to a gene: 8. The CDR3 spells CASSEGAIFYEQYF. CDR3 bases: TGCGCCAGCAGCGAGGGGGCCATCTTCTACGAGCAGTACTTC.

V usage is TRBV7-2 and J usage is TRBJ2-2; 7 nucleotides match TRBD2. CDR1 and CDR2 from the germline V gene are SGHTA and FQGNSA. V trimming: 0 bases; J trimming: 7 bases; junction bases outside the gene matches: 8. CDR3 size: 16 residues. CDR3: CASSLATGGQGGELFF. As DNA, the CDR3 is TGTGCCAGCAGCTTAGCAACGGGAGGCCAGGGCGGGGAGCTGTTTTTT. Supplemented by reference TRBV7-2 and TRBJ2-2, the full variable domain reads GAGVSQSPSNKVTEKGKDVELRCDPISGHTALYWYRQSLGQGLEFLIYFQGNSAPDKSGLPSDRFSAERTGGSVSTLTIQRTQQEDSAVYLCASSLATGGQGGELFFGEGSRLTVL.

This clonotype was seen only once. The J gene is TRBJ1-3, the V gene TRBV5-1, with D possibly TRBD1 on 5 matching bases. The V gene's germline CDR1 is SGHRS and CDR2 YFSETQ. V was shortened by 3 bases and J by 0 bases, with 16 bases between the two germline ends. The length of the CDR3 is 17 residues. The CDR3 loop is CASSSIVLGASGNTIYF. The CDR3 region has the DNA TGCGCCAGCAGCTCGATAGTCCTAGGGGCCTCTGGAAACACCATATATTTT.

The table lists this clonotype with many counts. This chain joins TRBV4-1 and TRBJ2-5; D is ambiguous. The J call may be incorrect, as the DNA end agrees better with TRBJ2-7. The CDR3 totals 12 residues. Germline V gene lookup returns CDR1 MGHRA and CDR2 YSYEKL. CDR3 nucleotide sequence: TGCGCCAGCAGCCACCAAGGAGTCGAGCAGTACTTC. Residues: CASSHQGVEQYF.

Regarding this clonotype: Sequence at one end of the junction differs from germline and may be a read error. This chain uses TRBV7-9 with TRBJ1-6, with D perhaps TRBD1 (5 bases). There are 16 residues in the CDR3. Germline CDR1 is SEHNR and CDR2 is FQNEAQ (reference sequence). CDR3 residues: CASSLGGSSYNLPLHF. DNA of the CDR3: TGTGCCAGCAGCTTAGGGGGGAGCTCCTATAATTTACCCCTCCACTTT.

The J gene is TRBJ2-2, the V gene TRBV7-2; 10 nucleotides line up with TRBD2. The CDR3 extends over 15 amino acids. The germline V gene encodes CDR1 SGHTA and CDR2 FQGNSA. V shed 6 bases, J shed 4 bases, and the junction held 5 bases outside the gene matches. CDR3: CASSWGLATTGELFF. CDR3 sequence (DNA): TGTGCCAGCAGTTGGGGACTAGCGACCACCGGGGAGCTGTTTTTT.

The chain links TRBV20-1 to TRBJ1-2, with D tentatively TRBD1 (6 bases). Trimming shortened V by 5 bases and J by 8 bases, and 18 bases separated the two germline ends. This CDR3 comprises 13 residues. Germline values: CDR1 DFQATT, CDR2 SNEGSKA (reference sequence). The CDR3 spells CSADGGLRIGYTF. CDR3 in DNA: TGCAGTGCTGACGGGGGGCTAAGGATCGGCTACACCTTC.

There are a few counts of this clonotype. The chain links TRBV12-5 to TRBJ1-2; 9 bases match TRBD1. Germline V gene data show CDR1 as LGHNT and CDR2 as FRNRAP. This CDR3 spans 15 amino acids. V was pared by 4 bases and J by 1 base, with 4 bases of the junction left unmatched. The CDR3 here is CASGSGQGRNYGYTF. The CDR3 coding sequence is TGTGCTAGTGGTTCGGGACAGGGACGTAACTATGGCTACACCTTC.

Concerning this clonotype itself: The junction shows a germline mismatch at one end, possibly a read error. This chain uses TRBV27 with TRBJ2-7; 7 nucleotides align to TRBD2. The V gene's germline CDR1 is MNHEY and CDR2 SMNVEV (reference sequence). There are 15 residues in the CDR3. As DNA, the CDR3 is TGTGCAAGCAGTTTAAGGGCGGGAGAATCCTACGAGCAGTACTTC. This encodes CASSLRAGESYEQYF.

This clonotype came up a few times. CDR3 in amino acids: CSARETSGSFYEQYF. As DNA, the CDR3 is TGCAGTGCTAGAGAAACTAGCGGGAGTTTCTACGAGCAGTACTTC. The chain links TRBV20-1 to TRBJ2-7, with TRBD2 matching 11 bases. CDR3 length equals 15 residues. Germline CDR1 and CDR2: DFQATT and SNEGSKA (reference sequence). J was trimmed by 3 bases and V by 0 bases; bases with no gene match: 4.

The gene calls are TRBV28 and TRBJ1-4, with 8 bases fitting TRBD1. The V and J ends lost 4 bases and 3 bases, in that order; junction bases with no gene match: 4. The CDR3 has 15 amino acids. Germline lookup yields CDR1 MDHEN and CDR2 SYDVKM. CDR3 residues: CASSSQGAPNEKLFF. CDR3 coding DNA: TGTGCCAGCAGTTCGCAGGGGGCGCCTAATGAAAAACTGTTTTTT.

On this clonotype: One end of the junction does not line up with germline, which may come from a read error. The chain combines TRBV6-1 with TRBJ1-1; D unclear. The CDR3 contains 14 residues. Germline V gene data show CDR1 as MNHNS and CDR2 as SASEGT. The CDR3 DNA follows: TGTGCCAGCAGTGACGGGTTTGTGAACGCTGAAGCTTTCTTT. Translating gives CASSDGFVNAEAFF.

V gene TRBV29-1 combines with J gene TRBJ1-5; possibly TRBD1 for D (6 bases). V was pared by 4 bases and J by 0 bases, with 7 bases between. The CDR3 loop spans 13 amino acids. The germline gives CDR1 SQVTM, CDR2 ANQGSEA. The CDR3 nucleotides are TGCAGCGTTGGACAGGATAGCAATCAGCCCCAGCATTTT. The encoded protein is CSVGQDSNQPQHF.

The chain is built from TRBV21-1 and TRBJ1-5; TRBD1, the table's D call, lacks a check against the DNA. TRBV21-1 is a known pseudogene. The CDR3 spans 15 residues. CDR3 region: CASSIGTGGPQPQHF. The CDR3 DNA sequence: TGTGCCAGCAGCATCGGGACAGGGGGTCCTCAGCCCCAGCATTTT.

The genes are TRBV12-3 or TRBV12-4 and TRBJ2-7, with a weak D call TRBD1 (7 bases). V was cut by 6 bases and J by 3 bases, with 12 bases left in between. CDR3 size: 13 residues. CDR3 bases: TGTGCCAGCAGCGACAGGGAGGACTACGAGCAGTACTTC. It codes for CASSDREDYEQYF.